The clone carrying this T cell receptor (beta chain) has a handful of counts. This record belongs to a study of T-cell memory formation after mild COVID-19. The CDR3 contains 16 residues. Each CDR3 protein is one row after TCRdb ran MiXCR on the 5' RACE reads. Among about 600,000 distinct CDR3 sequences listed, roughly 21% were seen once. The chain recombines TRBV21-1 with TRBJ2-3; the table's D call TRBD2 went unverified against the DNA. TRBV21-1 is an annotated pseudogene. Material: PBMCs or a T cell subset sorted from them (not recorded which). The sequence came from an adult woman who had mild COVID-19 (a few samples of this study predate the infection). Cell type and time point are not known. CDR3 loop: CASSAPGTEHADTQYF. Written as DNA, the CDR3 is TGTGCCAGCAGCGCCCCCGGGACTGAACATGCAGATACGCAGTATTTT.